These 18 T cell receptor beta chains were all obtained from the same sample, sequenced in a study of blood T cell repertoires in COVID-19. The assay was immunoSEQ multiplex PCR, and TCRdb's table has in-frame clones only and misses some. The sample holds a few hundred thousand clones, approximately 90% seen once. The sample taken for sequencing was PBMCs or T cells enriched from blood (not recorded which). The receptors come from a woman aged 45-65 years who had recovered from COVID-19.

The V gene is TRBV2, the J gene TRBJ2-3; a weak D match, TRBD2 (6 bases). Germline values: CDR1 SNHLY, CDR2 FYNNEI. Trimming left V 5 bases short and J 0 bases short, with 15 bases between. This CDR3 spans 16 amino acids. Written as DNA, the CDR3 is TGTGCCAGCAGTCTTGGGACTCCACTTAGCACAGATACGCAGTATTTT. As protein: CASSLGTPLSTDTQYF.

J is TRBJ2-7 and V is TRBV10-2; D is possibly TRBD2 (5 bases). There are 15 residues in the CDR3. The V end was cut by 4 bases, the J end by 0 bases, with 13 bases between. The germline gives CDR1 WSHSY, CDR2 SAAADI. The CDR3, as DNA: TGCGCCAGCAGTGTACGGGGTTATACCTCCTACGAGCAGTACTTC. Its protein product is CASSVRGYTSYEQYF.

This rearrangement joins TRBV15 to TRBJ2-1; TRBD1 matches at 10 bases. The V gene's germline CDR1 is LNHNV and CDR2 YYDKDF (reference sequence). The trim removed 9 bases at V and 8 bases at J, leaving 10 bases unmatched. This CDR3 spans 14 amino acids. For the CDR3, the DNA is TGTGCCACAGATGGAGGACAGGGGGTCTATGAGCAGTTCTTC. Translated, it gives CATDGGQGVYEQFF.

The rearrangement links TRBV5-8 to TRBJ2-5; a weak D match, TRBD1 (5 bases). The CDR3 loop spans 13 amino acids. The germline V gene encodes CDR1 SGHTS and CDR2 YDEGEE. V was cut by 2 bases and J by 2 bases, with 7 bases left in between. Here the CDR3 DNA reads TGTGCCAGCAGCTTAAACAGGCAAGAGACCCAGTACTTC. It encodes CASSLNRQETQYF.

Concerning this clone itself: The sample has other DNA sequences that encode this CDR3 too. The chain has TRBV7-3 and TRBJ1-2, with TRBD1 matching 8 bases. The germline gives CDR1 SGHTA, CDR2 FQGTGA. Unmatched junction bases numbered 3, after V lost 5 bases and J lost 4 bases. This CDR3 spans 13 amino acids. CDR3 amino acids: CASSPGTGYGYTF. The CDR3 nucleotides are TGTGCCAGCAGCCCAGGGACAGGCTATGGCTACACCTTC.

The CDR3 nucleotides are TGCAGCGTGACAGGGGACGGCACAGATACGCAGTATTTT. This codes for CSVTGDGTDTQYF. V is TRBV29-1 and J is TRBJ2-3, with 8 positions matching TRBD1. Germline lookup yields CDR1 SQVTM and CDR2 ANQGSEA. This CDR3 comprises 13 residues. J gave up 1 base and V 6 bases, and 3 bases lay outside the gene matches.

The chain couples TRBV5-1 to TRBJ1-4; 10 bases agree with TRBD1. The V gene end was trimmed by 0 bases and the J gene end by 0 bases; junction bases not matched to a gene: 2. Germline CDR1 and CDR2: SGHRS and YFSETQ. The CDR3 is 17 residues long. The CDR3, as DNA: TGCGCCAGCAGCTTGGCAGGGACAGGGGCAACTAATGAAAAACTGTTTTTT. Its protein product is CASSLAGTGATNEKLFF.

The chain joins TRBV12-5 to TRBJ2-2, with unresolved D. From germline, CDR1 is LGHNT and CDR2 FRNRAP. V lost 6 bases to trimming and J lost 1 base, with 6 bases between them. This CDR3 contains 13 residues. CDR3: CASGPLNTGELFF. DNA of the CDR3: TGTGCTAGTGGCCCCTTGAACACCGGGGAGCTGTTTTTT.

The rearrangement links TRBV5-8 to TRBJ2-5; TRBD2 agrees at 12 bases. Germline CDR1 SGHTS, CDR2 YDEGEE. V was pared by 0 bases and J by 4 bases, with 4 bases of the junction left unmatched. CDR3 length: 16 amino acids. The CDR3 protein is CASSLALTSGGETQYF. CDR3 coding DNA: TGTGCCAGCAGCTTGGCCTTGACTAGCGGGGGAGAGACCCAGTACTTC.

This chain joins TRBV11-2 and TRBJ2-7, with D possibly being TRBD1 (6 bases). CDR3 length equals 14 residues. Germline CDR1 SGHAT, CDR2 FQNNGV. Trimming cost V 5 bases and J 3 bases, with 14 bases left between them. The CDR3 region has the DNA TGTGCCAGCAGCCTCACCGGGACACACTACGAGCAGTACTTC. Its protein is CASSLTGTHYEQYF.

The V call is TRBV1, the J call TRBJ1-2; TRBD1 reflects the table's D call only, with no check against the DNA. TRBV1 is marked as a pseudogene. The CDR3 runs 13 residues. The CDR3 coding sequence is TGCACCAGCAGCCACGACAGGGTATGGGGCTACACCTTC. It translates to CTSSHDRVWGYTF.

The V and J genes are TRBV4-3 and TRBJ1-2; possibly TRBD1 for D (6 bases). V was pared by 0 bases and J by 6 bases, with 14 bases between. Per germline, CDR1 LGHNA and CDR2 YSLEER. CDR3 length: 15 amino acids. The DNA of the CDR3 is TGCGCCAGCAGCCAAGATAAAGGGGACATCCATGGCTACACCTTC. It is translated as CASSQDKGDIHGYTF.

Only a few counts were recorded for this clone. This sequence joins TRBV3-1 (or the pseudogene TRBV3-2) and TRBJ2-7; D is possibly TRBD2 (6 bases). CDR3 length: 15 amino acids. Trimming cost V 6 bases and J 2 bases, with 17 bases left between them. The germline V gene encodes CDR1 LGHDT and CDR2 YNNKEL (reference sequence). The CDR3, as DNA: TGTGCCAGCAGTCTGGGACTCTATGGCGCCTACGAGCAGTACTTC. As protein: CASSLGLYGAYEQYF.

The chain links TRBV7-9 to TRBJ1-3; perhaps TRBD1 as D (5 bases). The CDR3 loop spans 14 amino acids. Germline-derived CDR1 and CDR2 are SEHNR and FQNEAQ (reference sequence). V lost 3 bases to trimming and J lost 3 bases, with 9 bases between them. In DNA form, the CDR3 reads TGTGCCAGCAGCTTGGACGGGGGTGGAAACACCATATATTTT. Translation: CASSLDGGGNTIYF.

The V call is TRBV4-1, the J call TRBJ2-1, with TRBD2 as a possible D gene (6 bases). This CDR3 comprises 16 residues. Trimming pared 0 bases from V and 2 bases from J, leaving 11 bases between. Germline loops: CDR1 MGHRA, CDR2 YSYEKL. The CDR3 reads CASSQEWRGPYNEQFF. The CDR3 nucleotides read TGCGCCAGCAGCCAAGAGTGGCGGGGACCCTACAATGAGCAGTTCTTC.

The chain combines TRBV5-1 with TRBJ2-7, with a tentative D call TRBD1 (6 bases). This CDR3 region has 13 residues. Germline CDR1 and CDR2: SGHRS and YFSETQ. Trimming removed 1 base at V and 2 bases at J, with 7 bases between. The CDR3 DNA sequence: TGCGCCAGCAGCTTGCGGACAGCCTACGAGCAGTACTTC. This translates into CASSLRTAYEQYF.

For the CDR3, the DNA is TGTGCCCAAATACTAGCGGGGGGGCACAATGAGCAGTTCTTC. As protein: CAQILAGGHNEQFF. The chain links TRBV30 to TRBJ2-1; 13 bases are shared with TRBD2. Germline V gene data show CDR1 as GTSNPN and CDR2 as SVGIG (reference sequence). This CDR3 comprises 14 residues. V shed 8 bases, J shed 5 bases, and the junction held 6 bases outside the gene matches.

The rearrangement uses TRBV4-2 and TRBJ2-6; D might be TRBD1 (7 bases). Trimming removed 2 bases at V and 4 bases at J, with 18 bases between. CDR1 is LGHNA and CDR2 is YNFKEQ in the germline V gene. The CDR3 extends over 18 amino acids. CDR3 residues: CASSQQGGRTEGANVLTF. The CDR3 DNA follows: TGTGCCAGCAGCCAACAGGGGGGTAGGACGGAAGGGGCCAACGTCCTGACTTTC.